This T cell receptor beta chain comes out of a study of T cell responses to AZD1222 COVID-19 vaccine. Looked up from germline, CDR1 is SGHTA and CDR2 is FQGNSA. V was pared by 10 bases and J by 0 bases, with 13 bases between. The length of the CDR3 is 14 residues. The protocol was immunoSEQ multiplex PCR, while the TCRdb copy is restricted to in-frame clones and leaves out a portion. The data hold 100,000 or so clones, with roughly 89% observed a single time. The starting material was peripheral blood, obtained on day 0 of AZD1222 vaccination. The clonotype comes from an adult in good health. The V and J genes are TRBV7-2 and TRBJ2-1; weak D call: TRBD1 (6 bases). The CDR3 region is CATRRGSSYNEQFF. In nucleotides, the CDR3 is TGTGCCACCAGAAGGGGGAGCTCCTACAATGAGCAGTTCTTC.